The next 26 T cell receptor beta chains were all read from a single sample in a study. TCRdb analysed the RT-PCR reads with MiXCR anew, one entry per CDR3 protein. The sample holds more than 600,000 distinct CDR3 sequences, approximately 15% seen once. The sequencing input was memory CD4+ T cells from blood. These receptors all come from a female donor in good health, serving as a healthy control.

In this sample, this clonotype turned up a few times. The chain links TRBV7-2 to TRBJ2-5, with D hard to call. This CDR3 comprises 17 residues. From germline, CDR1 is SGHTA and CDR2 FQGNSA. Trimming took off 1 base at V and 0 bases at J, with 15 bases between the two ends. This CDR3 reads CASSLGPPGLDQETQYF. CDR3 nucleotide sequence: TGTGCCAGCAGCTTAGGCCCCCCTGGATTGGACCAAGAGACCCAGTACTTC.

This clonotype occurred a few times. The rearrangement joins TRBV4-2 to TRBJ2-1; no reliable D call. Germline V lookup: CDR1 LGHNA, CDR2 YNFKEQ. Trimming left V 0 bases short and J 2 bases short, with 8 bases between. The CDR3 spans 15 residues. The CDR3 loop reads CASSQEGTAYNEQFF. CDR3 sequence (DNA): TGTGCCAGCAGCCAAGAGGGAACGGCCTACAATGAGCAGTTCTTC.

This clonotype has a handful of counts. J is TRBJ2-7 and V is TRBV28, with TRBD2 as a possible D gene (6 bases). The CDR3 has 14 amino acids. From germline, CDR1 is MDHEN and CDR2 SYDVKM. V dropped 6 bases and J dropped 0 bases, with 12 bases sitting between them. Written as DNA, the CDR3 is TGTGCCAGCAGGGAGGACGGGAGCTCCTACGAGCAGTACTTC. It is translated as CASREDGSSYEQYF.

This clonotype was counted only a few times. The chain recombines TRBV7-3 with TRBJ2-3; 9 bases fit TRBD2. The V segment lost 5 bases and the J segment 6 bases; nucleotides outside the gene matches: 3. Germline V gene lookup returns CDR1 SGHTA and CDR2 FQGTGA. The CDR3 extends over 13 amino acids. CDR3 nucleotides: TGTGCCAGCAGCGCAACTAGCGGGGATACGCAGTATTTT. This sequence encodes CASSATSGDTQYF. The full variable domain, its missing parts supplied by reference TRBV7-3 and TRBJ2-3, is GAGVSQTPSNKVTEKGKYVELRCDPISGHTALYWYRQSLGQGPEFLIYFQGTGAADDSGLPNDRFFAVRPEGSVSTLKIQRTERGDSAVYLCASSATSGDTQYFGPGTRLTVL.

The sample holds many counts of this clonotype. The V and J genes are TRBV29-1 and TRBJ2-7, with 8 bases aligning to TRBD2. The CDR3 is made up of 12 amino acids. Germline V gene data show CDR1 as SQVTM and CDR2 as ANQGSEA. V trimming: 7 bases; J trimming: 4 bases; junction bases outside the gene matches: 6. CDR3 sequence reads: CSAAGVSYEQYF. The CDR3 nucleotides read TGCAGCGCAGCGGGAGTTTCGTACGAGCAGTACTTC.

This clonotype has ten or more counts. The chain couples TRBV6-5 to TRBJ2-1; D gene uncertain. CDR1 MNHEY and CDR2 SVGAGI come from the germline V gene. V was pared by 8 bases and J by 10 bases, with 18 bases between. The CDR3 spans 13 residues. The CDR3 bases are TGTGCCAGCTCCATAGCCCCTATGGGGGAGCAGTTCTTC. Translating it yields CASSIAPMGEQFF.

The table lists this clonotype with a few counts. The V gene is TRBV20-1, the J gene TRBJ2-3, with D unresolved. The CDR3 runs to 11 residues. V shed 4 bases and J shed 6 bases, with 8 bases lying between them. CDR1 DFQATT and CDR2 SNEGSKA come from the germline V gene (reference sequence). CDR3 region: CSAKVADTQYF. DNA for the CDR3: TGCAGTGCTAAAGTGGCGGATACGCAGTATTTT.

This clonotype was observed a handful of times. The chain links TRBV5-6 to TRBJ2-5; the D gene is possibly TRBD2 (5 bases). V shed 4 bases and J shed 3 bases, with 19 bases lying between them. This CDR3 comprises 16 residues. Per germline, CDR1 SGHDT and CDR2 YYEEEE. The chain's CDR3 is CASSPFGPWGEETQYF. CDR3 nucleotide sequence: TGTGCCAGCAGCCCCTTTGGACCTTGGGGAGAAGAGACCCAGTACTTC.

The chain links TRBV24-1 to TRBJ2-1; D unresolved. This CDR3 is 13 amino acids long. Per germline, CDR1 KGHDR and CDR2 SFDVKD. With 0 bases removed from V and 12 bases from J, the gap between germline ends came to 11 bases. The CDR3 bases are TGTGCCACCAGTGATTTGCGGGTAGCAGGGCAGTTCTTC. Translating gives CATSDLRVAGQFF.

The chain joins TRBV5-5 to TRBJ2-7; tentative D call: TRBD1 (6 bases). CDR1 is SGHKS and CDR2 is YYEKEE in the germline V gene (reference sequence). Trimming removed 0 bases from V and 11 bases from J, with 12 bases in between. CDR3 length equals 12 residues. The CDR3 DNA follows: TGTGCCAGCAGCTTGGAAGCAGGGGTGGAGTACTTC. It codes for CASSLEAGVEYF.

The chain employs TRBV7-2 and TRBJ2-1; TRBD2 is a possible D gene (6 bases). Germline loops: CDR1 SGHTA, CDR2 FQGNSA. The CDR3 has 13 amino acids. Trimming pared 8 bases from V and 12 bases from J, leaving 20 bases between. The CDR3 bases are TGTGCCAGCTCACCTCCGGAGGGCCTTAGGCAGTTCTTC. This codes for CASSPPEGLRQFF.

This clonotype was observed a handful of times. The chain combines TRBV5-1 with TRBJ2-1, with 9 bases that match TRBD2. The length of the CDR3 is 15 residues. The V gene end was trimmed by 2 bases and the J gene end by 7 bases; junction bases not matched to a gene: 7. Looked up from germline, CDR1 is SGHRS and CDR2 is YFSETQ. CDR3 in amino acids: CASSFVAGVENEQFF. CDR3 DNA: TGCGCCAGCAGCTTCGTAGCGGGAGTGGAGAATGAGCAGTTCTTC.

This chain joins TRBV11-2 and TRBJ2-3; D not resolved. V lost 0 bases, J lost 6 bases, and 10 bases lay in between. Germline lookup yields CDR1 SGHAT and CDR2 FQNNGV. The CDR3 has 14 amino acids. This chain's CDR3 is CASSLDRYADTQYF. The CDR3 DNA follows: TGTGCCAGCAGCTTAGATCGATATGCCGATACGCAGTATTTT.

The J gene is TRBJ2-2, the V gene TRBV6-4; tentative D call: TRBD2 (6 bases). The CDR3 consists of 14 residues. Trimming cost V 6 bases and J 5 bases, with 13 bases left between them. Per germline, CDR1 MRHNA and CDR2 SNTAGT. The CDR3 coding sequence is TGTGCCAGCAGAACCCTGGGACTGACCGGGGAGCTGTTTTTT. Translating it yields CASRTLGLTGELFF.

This clonotype was observed once. This chain connects TRBV5-6 to TRBJ2-5; the D gene is possibly TRBD1 (6 bases). The CDR3 covers 15 residues. CDR1 is SGHDT, CDR2 YYEEEE, per germline. Trimming removed 2 bases from V and 4 bases from J, with 15 bases in between. The CDR3 DNA reads TGTGCCAGCAGCTTTTCTAAAGACAGGACAGAGACCCAGTACTTC. Encoded protein: CASSFSKDRTETQYF.

This chain connects TRBV27 to TRBJ1-2; 8 positions agree with TRBD1. J was trimmed by 8 bases and V by 5 bases; bases with no gene match: 4. Looked up from germline, CDR1 is MNHEY and CDR2 is SMNVEV (reference sequence). CDR3 length: 12 residues. Here the CDR3 reads CASSPSGGGYTF. The CDR3 DNA reads as TGTGCCAGCAGTCCCTCAGGGGGCGGCTACACCTTC.

Concerning this clonotype itself: Relative to the germline gene, one junction end is altered; a read error may explain this. The chain couples TRBV7-2 to TRBJ1-1; no clear D gene. This CDR3 has 13 amino acids. From germline, CDR1 is SGHTA and CDR2 FQGNSA. The DNA for the CDR3 is TGTGCCAGCATCTTATCAGCGAACACTGAAGCTTTCTTT. Protein sequence: CASILSANTEAFF.

This clonotype was found many times. The chain employs TRBV9 and TRBJ2-7; weak D call: TRBD1 (6 bases). Germline lookup yields CDR1 SGDLS and CDR2 YYNGEE. CDR3 length equals 14 residues. The V end was cut by 4 bases, the J end by 4 bases, with 15 bases between. CDR3 sequence reads: CASSPRPGAYEQYF. DNA for the CDR3: TGTGCCAGCAGCCCACGTCCAGGGGCGTACGAGCAGTACTTC.

This clonotype was picked up a small number of times. J is TRBJ1-6 and V is TRBV7-2; D remains unclear. The CDR3 has 15 amino acids. The V gene lost 5 bases and the J gene lost 7 bases, with 15 bases spanning the gap. Looked up from germline, CDR1 is SGHTA and CDR2 is FQGNSA. CDR3 sequence: CASSPPAGLNSPLHF. The CDR3 DNA sequence: TGTGCCAGCAGCCCACCGGCCGGCTTAAATTCACCCCTCCACTTT.

This clonotype was recorded at least ten times. This chain joins TRBV20-1 and TRBJ2-7; no definite D call. CDR3 length: 11 residues. V shed 6 bases and J shed 4 bases, with 10 bases lying between them. Germline V gives CDR1 DFQATT, CDR2 SNEGSKA (reference sequence). CDR3 DNA sequence: TGCAGTGCCCCCGACCTGTACGAGCAGTACTTC. Amino acid sequence: CSAPDLYEQYF.

The rearrangement links TRBV5-8 to TRBJ2-7, with TRBD1 matching over 9 bases. Per germline, CDR1 SGHTS and CDR2 YDEGEE. The CDR3 loop spans 16 amino acids. The J segment lost 5 bases and the V segment lost 4 bases, leaving 13 bases of the junction unmatched. CDR3 residues: CASSRWGDRVPNEQYF. CDR3 coding DNA: TGTGCCAGCAGCAGGTGGGGGGACAGGGTCCCCAACGAGCAGTACTTC.

There are many counts of this clonotype. The gene calls are TRBV12-3 or TRBV12-4 and TRBJ2-7; D is unresolved. V was clipped by 4 bases and J by 6 bases, with 7 bases between them. The CDR3 spans 11 residues. Here the CDR3 reads CASSSGREQYF. In DNA, the CDR3 is TGTGCCAGCAGTTCAGGACGCGAGCAGTACTTC.

This sequence joins TRBV7-9 and TRBJ1-3, with unresolved D. Germline V CDR1 and CDR2: SEHNR, FQNEAQ (reference sequence). This CDR3 has 15 residues. V lost 5 bases and J 5 bases, leaving 16 bases between the germline ends. CDR3: CASSPGSGTRNTIYF. The CDR3, as DNA: TGTGCCAGCAGCCCTGGCAGTGGAACCCGAAACACCATATATTTT. Supplemented by reference TRBV7-9 and TRBJ1-3, the full variable domain reads DTGVSQNPRHKITKRGQNVTFRCDPISEHNRLYWYRQTLGQGPEFLTYFQNEAQLEKSRLLSDRFSAERPKGSFSTLEIQRTEQGDSAMYLCASSPGSGTRNTIYFGEGSWLTVV.

This clonotype was detected many times. The rearrangement uses TRBV6-5 and TRBJ2-6, with D uncertain. Germline CDR1 is MNHEY and CDR2 is SVGAGI. V lost 8 bases, J lost 4 bases, and 9 bases lay in between. The CDR3 sequence is 13 residues long. Here the CDR3 DNA reads TGTGCCAGCTTTCGATCCGGGGCCAACGTCCTGACTTTC. Its protein is CASFRSGANVLTF.

The chain combines TRBV6-2 or TRBV6-3 with TRBJ2-7; TRBD1 agrees at 9 bases. CDR1 is MNHEY, CDR2 SVGEGT, per germline. CDR3 length: 14 residues. Germline trimming cut 1 base from V and 5 bases from J; bases unmatched to any gene: 3. CDR3: CASSYYGTGHEQYF. In DNA form, the CDR3 reads TGTGCCAGCAGTTACTATGGGACAGGGCACGAGCAGTACTTC.

This clonotype appeared many times. This rearrangement joins TRBV10-3 to TRBJ2-5, with a tentative D call TRBD2 (6 bases). CDR3 length: 13 residues. V was clipped by 8 bases and J by 0 bases, with 10 bases between them. Per the germline V gene, CDR1 is ENHRY and CDR2 is SYGVKD. CDR3 in DNA: TGTGCCATCGCGGGGACCTACCAAGAGACCCAGTACTTC. It specifies CAIAGTYQETQYF.